This is a list of T cell receptor beta chains from one sample in a study of neurological immune-mediated disorders. Each CDR3 protein is one row after TCRdb ran MiXCR on the 5' RACE reads. The data contain 55,000 to 70,000 distinct CDR3 sequences, approximately 5.3% of them singletons. The sample taken for sequencing was PBMCs. The origin of the receptors is a human donor with multiple sclerosis. The donor label of this sample is uncertain. CDR3s include the opening cysteine and the closing phenylalanine or tryptophan.

j_call v_call cdr3_aa
TRBJ2-5 TRBV11-2 CASSLRASGGQETQYF
TRBJ1-1 TRBV5-6 CASSLVQSNTEAFF
TRBJ2-5 TRBV4-1 CASSQEERGGGQETQYF
TRBJ2-2 TRBV20-1 CSARGPSDTGELFF
TRBJ2-7 TRBV5-1 CASSLIPGSYEQYF
TRBJ1-5 TRBV7-2 CASSPRLLSNQPQHF
TRBJ2-5 TRBV14 CASSPTTKTQYF
TRBJ2-7 TRBV7-6 CASSLEVGVSYEQYF
TRBJ2-2 TRBV10-3 CASGQDTGELFF
TRBJ1-2 TRBV10-3 CAISDSQSSYGYTF
TRBJ2-2 TRBV5-1 CASSLTTNTGELFF
TRBJ2-1 TRBV5-1 CASSLGQGRMGKFF
TRBJ2-7 TRBV4-2 CASSQEITSGGYSYEQYF
TRBJ2-7 TRBV4-2 CASSQAGTYSYEQYF
TRBJ1-2 TRBV6-5 CASMGSGQVRGYTF
TRBJ2-3 TRBV7-6 CASSPSNTQYF
TRBJ2-1 TRBV5-6 CASMEGSGEQFF
TRBJ2-1 TRBV29-1 CSVAGGEGVEQFF
TRBJ1-2 TRBV5-1 CASSYPAGGDGYTF
TRBJ1-2 TRBV11-2 CASSSLRANYGYTF
TRBJ2-1 TRBV5-1 CASSLVGTGVDEQFF
TRBJ2-1 TRBV20-1 CSARDTLAGGGNEQFF
TRBJ2-3 TRBV20-1 CSTGLYNRDTQYF
TRBJ2-1 TRBV24-1 CATSDSTRTYNEQFF
TRBJ1-4 TRBV5-1 CASSPFSGGTNEKLFF
TRBJ2-1 TRBV5-1 CASSLGGTPGNEQFF
TRBJ1-2 TRBV9 CASSPRPGVYGYTF
TRBJ1-5 TRBV18 CASSPGPFKAQHF
TRBJ1-1 TRBV5-1 CASSLYRRSTEAFF
TRBJ2-1 TRBV20-1 CSATDDAPNEQFF
TRBJ1-1 TRBV4-1 CASSQESNSRSLF
TRBJ1-1 TRBV20-1 CSARVAGARNTEAFF
TRBJ1-2 TRBV7-9 CASSPPGLTGNRYGYTF
TRBJ1-2 TRBV5-1 CASSLRAVGGYTF
TRBJ1-4 TRBV12-3/TRBV12-4 CASSDNRDKARNEKLFF
TRBJ2-6 TRBV20-1 CSAKASGANVLTF
TRBJ2-1 TRBV7-7 CASSFKRGDYNEQFF
TRBJ2-1 TRBV7-9 CASRATGGPQFF
TRBJ2-3 TRBV7-9 CASSFPGTGRHF
TRBJ2-7 TRBV20-1 CSASPDPSGGVYEQYF